Listed below are T cell receptor beta chains from one sample, sequenced in a study of T cell repertoires in cytomegalovirus infection. What these receptors recognize is not known. TCRdb re-derived calls from the reads in MiXCR, one entry per CDR3 protein. The repertoire holds around 570,000 distinct CDR3 sequences, under 45% seen once, with about half in the top ten. The sample was cultured PBMCs, taken from culture after CMV antigen stimulation. The origin of the receptors is a human donor in good health (CMV status not recorded). Some clones in this sample may be carry-over from other donors' samples. Each CDR3 is given with its conserved first and last residue. D genes are given only for firm matches. The size field is filled for only some rows; it gives once, few, many or a size class.

j_call: TRBJ2-7; v_call: TRBV4-3; cdr3_length: 12; d_call: -; clone_size: few; cdr3_nt: TGCGCCAGCAGCCCGAAAGTCAACGAGCAGTACTTC; cdr3_aa: CASSPKVNEQYF
j_call: TRBJ1-1; v_call: TRBV7-2; cdr3_length: 12; d_call: -; clone_size: few; cdr3_nt: TGTGCCAGCAGCTTAGTGGGGAAAGAAGCTTTCTTT; cdr3_aa: CASSLVGKEAFF
j_call: TRBJ2-7; v_call: TRBV7-9; cdr3_length: 14; d_call: -; clone_size: -; cdr3_nt: TGTGCCAGCAGCTCTACCCGGACGCGTTCCAGGGAGTACTTC; cdr3_aa: CASSSTRTRSREYF
j_call: TRBJ2-7; v_call: TRBV6-2/TRBV6-3; cdr3_length: 15; d_call: TRBD1; clone_size: -; cdr3_nt: TGTGCCAGCAGTTCCCGGGACAGGGCGCCCTACGAGCAGTACTTC; cdr3_aa: CASSSRDRAPYEQYF
j_call: TRBJ1-1; v_call: TRBV20-1; cdr3_length: 14; d_call: -; clone_size: -; cdr3_nt: TGCAGTGCTCCACCGGTAGGGAGGGGCACTGAAGCTTTCTTT; cdr3_aa: CSAPPVGRGTEAFF
j_call: TRBJ1-2; v_call: TRBV7-2; cdr3_length: 13; d_call: -; clone_size: few; cdr3_nt: TGTGCCAGCAGCCCAGTTAGGAATTCTGGCTACACCTTC; cdr3_aa: CASSPVRNSGYTF
j_call: TRBJ2-4; v_call: TRBV4-1; cdr3_length: 16; d_call: -; clone_size: few; cdr3_nt: TGCGCCAGCAGCCAAGAAGAGGGGCGAGGGCGAAACATTCAGTACTTC; cdr3_aa: CASSQEEGRGRNIQYF
j_call: TRBJ1-5; v_call: TRBV12-3/TRBV12-4; cdr3_length: 13; d_call: -; clone_size: -; cdr3_nt: TGTGCCAGCAGCTCGGACCTTCGGTTGACCCAGCATTTT; cdr3_aa: CASSSDLRLTQHF
j_call: TRBJ2-1; v_call: TRBV7-8; cdr3_length: 18; d_call: TRBD2; clone_size: -; cdr3_nt: TGTGCCAGCAGCTCTCCGGGACTACCAAAGAGCTCCTACAATGAGCAGTTCTTC; cdr3_aa: CASSSPGLPKSSYNEQFF
j_call: TRBJ2-7; v_call: TRBV6-6; cdr3_length: 14; d_call: TRBD1; clone_size: -; cdr3_nt: TGTGCCAGCAGGCCCGGGACAGCCACTTACGAGCAGTACTTC; cdr3_aa: CASRPGTATYEQYF
j_call: TRBJ2-5; v_call: TRBV7-2; cdr3_length: 17; d_call: TRBD2; clone_size: few; cdr3_nt: TGTGCCAGCAGCTTAGCCCGGGGGGGCGGGATCCAAGAGACCCAGTACTTC; cdr3_aa: CASSLARGGGIQETQYF
j_call: TRBJ2-5; v_call: TRBV29-1; cdr3_length: 12; d_call: -; clone_size: -; cdr3_nt: TGCAGCGTTGACCCGTACCAAGAGACCCAGTACTTC; cdr3_aa: CSVDPYQETQYF
j_call: TRBJ2-1; v_call: TRBV11-2; cdr3_length: 16; d_call: -; clone_size: -; cdr3_nt: TGTGCCAGCAGCTTCCCCCCCGGGGTGGGCTACAATGAGCAGTTCTTC; cdr3_aa: CASSFPPGVGYNEQFF
j_call: TRBJ1-1; v_call: TRBV3-1; cdr3_length: 14; d_call: TRBD1; clone_size: -; cdr3_nt: TGTGCCAGCCGCATACAGGGGGTTGACACTGAAGCTTTCTTT; cdr3_aa: CASRIQGVDTEAFF
j_call: TRBJ2-1; v_call: TRBV19; cdr3_length: 14; d_call: -; clone_size: -; cdr3_nt: TGTGCCAGTAGTATATACGGCAGATACAATGAGCAGTTCTTC; cdr3_aa: CASSIYGRYNEQFF
j_call: TRBJ2-2; v_call: TRBV12-5; cdr3_length: 14; d_call: -; clone_size: -; cdr3_nt: TGTGCTAGTGGTTCGGGGCCCAACACCGGGGAGCTGTTTTTT; cdr3_aa: CASGSGPNTGELFF
j_call: TRBJ2-1; v_call: TRBV5-5; cdr3_length: 14; d_call: TRBD2; clone_size: -; cdr3_nt: TGTGCCAGCATTGGACTAGCGGGACGCCATGAGCAGTTCTTC; cdr3_aa: CASIGLAGRHEQFF
j_call: TRBJ2-3; v_call: TRBV2; cdr3_length: 13; d_call: -; clone_size: -; cdr3_nt: TGTGCCAACAGTGGATCGACGGCAGATACGCAGTATTTT; cdr3_aa: CANSGSTADTQYF
j_call: TRBJ2-1; v_call: TRBV6-1; cdr3_length: 17; d_call: TRBD2; clone_size: few; cdr3_nt: TGTGCCAGCAGTCCCGGACTAGCGGGAGCCTCCTACAATGAGCAGTTCTTC; cdr3_aa: CASSPGLAGASYNEQFF
j_call: TRBJ2-5; v_call: TRBV19; cdr3_length: 12; d_call: -; clone_size: -; cdr3_nt: TGTGCCAGTGGGCCAGGGGAGGAGACCCAGTACTTC; cdr3_aa: CASGPGEETQYF
j_call: TRBJ1-2; v_call: TRBV11-3; cdr3_length: 12; d_call: -; clone_size: -; cdr3_nt: TGTGCCAGCAGCCGCCAGACAGGCGGCTACACCTTC; cdr3_aa: CASSRQTGGYTF
j_call: TRBJ1-1; v_call: TRBV7-9; cdr3_length: 12; d_call: -; clone_size: -; cdr3_nt: TGTGCCAGCCGTGGAACAAGCCCTGAAGCTTTCTTT; cdr3_aa: CASRGTSPEAFF
j_call: TRBJ2-7; v_call: TRBV7-2; cdr3_length: 15; d_call: -; clone_size: -; cdr3_nt: TGTGCCAGCAGTCCAGGGGTTCTCAGCTCCTACGAGCAGTACTTC; cdr3_aa: CASSPGVLSSYEQYF
j_call: TRBJ1-6; v_call: TRBV12-3/TRBV12-4; cdr3_length: 14; d_call: TRBD1; clone_size: -; cdr3_nt: TGTGCCAGCAGGTCGGGACAGGGGGATTCACCCCTCCACTTT; cdr3_aa: CASRSGQGDSPLHF
j_call: TRBJ2-1; v_call: TRBV4-1; cdr3_length: 14; d_call: TRBD1; clone_size: -; cdr3_nt: TGCGCCAGCAGCCGGGGGACAGGGGGCTTTGAGCAGTTCTTC; cdr3_aa: CASSRGTGGFEQFF
j_call: TRBJ1-2; v_call: TRBV4-1; cdr3_length: 15; d_call: -; clone_size: -; cdr3_nt: TGCGCCAGCAGCCTAACGGGACACCCATCGGACGGCTACACCTTC; cdr3_aa: CASSLTGHPSDGYTF
j_call: TRBJ1-5; v_call: TRBV20-1; cdr3_length: 17; d_call: TRBD1; clone_size: -; cdr3_nt: TGCAGTGCTAGAGGGCGGGGGACAGGGGATAGCAATCAGCCCCAGCATTTT; cdr3_aa: CSARGRGTGDSNQPQHF
j_call: TRBJ1-6; v_call: TRBV18; cdr3_length: 11; d_call: -; clone_size: -; cdr3_nt: TGTGCCAGCTCACCCCAAGCACCCCTCCACTTT; cdr3_aa: CASSPQAPLHF
j_call: TRBJ2-7; v_call: TRBV6-2/TRBV6-3; cdr3_length: 12; d_call: -; clone_size: -; cdr3_nt: TGTGCCAGCAGTTACCCCGCTAGGGAGCAGTACTTC; cdr3_aa: CASSYPAREQYF
j_call: TRBJ2-3; v_call: TRBV7-2; cdr3_length: 17; d_call: TRBD2; clone_size: few; cdr3_nt: TGTGCCAGCAGTAATGAAGCGGGGGGGGGCGCTACAGATACGCAGTATTTT; cdr3_aa: CASSNEAGGGATDTQYF
j_call: TRBJ2-5; v_call: TRBV5-4; cdr3_length: 15; d_call: TRBD2; clone_size: -; cdr3_nt: TGTGCCAGCAGCCCCGCTAGCGGGGTATCAGAGACCCAGTACTTC; cdr3_aa: CASSPASGVSETQYF
j_call: TRBJ2-3; v_call: TRBV6-1; cdr3_length: 13; d_call: TRBD2; clone_size: few; cdr3_nt: TGTGCCAGCAGGGGGGCTAGCGGGAGTTTGTGGTATTTT; cdr3_aa: CASRGASGSLWYF
j_call: TRBJ1-1; v_call: TRBV18; cdr3_length: 13; d_call: -; clone_size: few; cdr3_nt: TGTGCCAGCTCATACGGGGGGAGCACTGAAGCTTTCTTT; cdr3_aa: CASSYGGSTEAFF
j_call: TRBJ2-1; v_call: TRBV12-5; cdr3_length: 15; d_call: -; clone_size: -; cdr3_nt: TGTGCTAGTGGCCAACAAGGTGGCTTCTACAATGAGCAGTTCTTC; cdr3_aa: CASGQQGGFYNEQFF
j_call: TRBJ2-7; v_call: TRBV25-1; cdr3_length: 9; d_call: -; clone_size: few; cdr3_nt: TGTGCCAGTACCGACGAGCAGTACTTC; cdr3_aa: CASTDEQYF
j_call: TRBJ2-3; v_call: TRBV6-1; cdr3_length: 17; d_call: TRBD1; clone_size: -; cdr3_nt: TGTGCCAGCATGAAGGACGGGGACAGGGGGCGACGGGATACGCAGTATTTT; cdr3_aa: CASMKDGDRGRRDTQYF
j_call: TRBJ2-5; v_call: TRBV7-9; cdr3_length: 14; d_call: TRBD1; clone_size: -; cdr3_nt: TGTGCCAGCAGCCCCGAGGGGGCAAAAGAGACCCAGTACTTC; cdr3_aa: CASSPEGAKETQYF
j_call: TRBJ2-7; v_call: TRBV29-1; cdr3_length: 15; d_call: TRBD2; clone_size: -; cdr3_nt: TGCAGCGTTGAGGGGACTAGCGGGGATCCCTACGAGCAGTACTTC; cdr3_aa: CSVEGTSGDPYEQYF
j_call: TRBJ1-5; v_call: TRBV6-2/TRBV6-3; cdr3_length: 14; d_call: -; clone_size: few; cdr3_nt: TGTGCCAGCAGTCATACAGGGAGCAATCAGCCCCAGCATTTT; cdr3_aa: CASSHTGSNQPQHF
j_call: TRBJ2-1; v_call: TRBV19; cdr3_length: 18; d_call: TRBD2; clone_size: few; cdr3_nt: TGTGCCAGTAGACGGACAGGGACCCCGGGACTAGCGGGAGAAGCGGGGTTCTTC; cdr3_aa: CASRRTGTPGLAGEAGFF
j_call: TRBJ2-2; v_call: TRBV12-3/TRBV12-4; cdr3_length: 11; d_call: -; clone_size: -; cdr3_nt: TGTGCCAGCAACGACGCCGGGGAGCTGTTTTTT; cdr3_aa: CASNDAGELFF
j_call: TRBJ1-6; v_call: TRBV5-4; cdr3_length: 15; d_call: TRBD1; clone_size: few; cdr3_nt: TGTGCCAGCAGCCCCGGGACAGGCTGGAATTCACCCCTCCACTTT; cdr3_aa: CASSPGTGWNSPLHF
j_call: TRBJ2-6; v_call: TRBV18; cdr3_length: 17; d_call: -; clone_size: -; cdr3_nt: TGTGCCAGCTCACCACGGTCGGGTAACTCTGGGGCCAACGTCCTGACTTTC; cdr3_aa: CASSPRSGNSGANVLTF
j_call: TRBJ2-1; v_call: TRBV11-2; cdr3_length: 13; d_call: -; clone_size: -; cdr3_nt: TGTGCCAGCACCACAGCCTTTCAGGATGAGCAGTTCTTC; cdr3_aa: CASTTAFQDEQFF
j_call: TRBJ1-5; v_call: TRBV6-5; cdr3_length: 16; d_call: -; clone_size: few; cdr3_nt: TGTGCCAGCAGTTATAGTACGCCAGGACGGGGACAGCCCCAGCATTTT; cdr3_aa: CASSYSTPGRGQPQHF
j_call: TRBJ2-1; v_call: TRBV10-3; cdr3_length: 11; d_call: -; clone_size: -; cdr3_nt: TGTGCCATCAAGGGGGGGGATGAGCAGTTCTTC; cdr3_aa: CAIKGGDEQFF
j_call: TRBJ2-4; v_call: TRBV4-3; cdr3_length: 14; d_call: -; clone_size: -; cdr3_nt: TGCGCCAGCAGCCAAGTCGGGGACTCCGAGACTCAGTACTTC; cdr3_aa: CASSQVGDSETQYF
j_call: TRBJ2-7; v_call: TRBV7-9; cdr3_length: 14; d_call: -; clone_size: few; cdr3_nt: TGTGCCAGCAGCCCCGAGGGGGGGGGCCTCGAGCAGTACTTC; cdr3_aa: CASSPEGGGLEQYF
j_call: TRBJ2-1; v_call: TRBV20-1; cdr3_length: 15; d_call: TRBD1; clone_size: -; cdr3_nt: TGCAGTGCTACCCTGGACAGGGGCAACGAGGATGAGCAGTTCTTC; cdr3_aa: CSATLDRGNEDEQFF
j_call: TRBJ1-6; v_call: TRBV7-9; cdr3_length: 18; d_call: -; clone_size: -; cdr3_nt: TGTGCCAGCAGCCAGACAGGCCCTACCTCCTTGGTAGATTCACCCCTCCACTTT; cdr3_aa: CASSQTGPTSLVDSPLHF
j_call: TRBJ2-7; v_call: TRBV6-2/TRBV6-3; cdr3_length: 12; d_call: -; clone_size: few; cdr3_nt: TGTGCCAGCAAACGGAGCTCCTACGAGCAGTACTTC; cdr3_aa: CASKRSSYEQYF
j_call: TRBJ2-7; v_call: TRBV11-2; cdr3_length: 14; d_call: -; clone_size: -; cdr3_nt: TGTGCCAGCAGCCCCCGCGCGGTTGGCTACGAGCAGTACTTC; cdr3_aa: CASSPRAVGYEQYF
j_call: TRBJ2-3; v_call: TRBV7-4; cdr3_length: 19; d_call: TRBD1; clone_size: once; cdr3_nt: TGTGCCAGCAGCGCAGACAGGGGGCGGGCGCCAACTGGCACAGATACGCAGTATTTT; cdr3_aa: CASSADRGRAPTGTDTQYF
j_call: TRBJ2-1; v_call: TRBV6-2/TRBV6-3; cdr3_length: 18; d_call: -; clone_size: -; cdr3_nt: TGTGCCAGCAGTTACTCGAAGCAGCCCCCCTACCCCTACAATGAGCAGTTCTTC; cdr3_aa: CASSYSKQPPYPYNEQFF
j_call: TRBJ1-1; v_call: TRBV11-3; cdr3_length: 15; d_call: -; clone_size: -; cdr3_nt: TGTGCCAGCAGCTTAAACCCAGGGGCCAACACTGAAGCTTTCTTT; cdr3_aa: CASSLNPGANTEAFF
j_call: TRBJ2-7; v_call: TRBV4-1; cdr3_length: 16; d_call: -; clone_size: -; cdr3_nt: TGCGCCAGCAGCCAAGGTGGGGGACACCAACTACGCGAGCAGTACTTC; cdr3_aa: CASSQGGGHQLREQYF
j_call: TRBJ2-7; v_call: TRBV7-6; cdr3_length: 15; d_call: TRBD2; clone_size: once; cdr3_nt: TGTGCCAGCGGGGATCTAGCGGGGTTATCCTACGAGCAGTACTTC; cdr3_aa: CASGDLAGLSYEQYF
j_call: TRBJ2-2; v_call: TRBV7-6; cdr3_length: 13; d_call: -; clone_size: few; cdr3_nt: TGTGCCAGCAGCTTAGCGATAACCGGGGAGCTGTTTTTT; cdr3_aa: CASSLAITGELFF
j_call: TRBJ2-5; v_call: TRBV7-8; cdr3_length: 16; d_call: -; clone_size: -; cdr3_nt: TGTGCCAGCACCCCGCGCCGGCGGGGTGCCAGAGAGACCCAGTACTTC; cdr3_aa: CASTPRRRGARETQYF
j_call: TRBJ2-2; v_call: TRBV5-6; cdr3_length: 14; d_call: -; clone_size: few; cdr3_nt: TGTGCCAGCAGCTTGGGGATTACCACCGGGGAGCTGTTTTTT; cdr3_aa: CASSLGITTGELFF